These 28 T cell receptor beta chains came from one sample sequenced in a study of T cells in localized non-small cell lung cancer (dated by TCRdb to 2018 to 2020). Library method: the immunoSEQ multiplex PCR assay. As stored in TCRdb, this immuneACCESS dataset retains in-frame rearrangements with V and J assigned. A fraction of the clones does not appear; measured against another copy, unresolved V genes explain less than half of the discrepancy, and the remainder lacks a known reason. The sample table shows tens of thousands of clones, and about 85% are seen once. 20% of the sample comes from the top ten. Sequenced material: peripheral blood, taken before any cancer treatment. The receptors here all came from a female donor aged 60 or older with stage II squamous cell lung carcinoma.

This sequence joins TRBV5-4 and TRBJ1-2, with 7 bases fitting TRBD1. The V gene's germline CDR1 is SGHNT and CDR2 YYREEE (reference sequence). V trimming: 3 bases; J trimming: 7 bases; junction bases outside the gene matches: 12. The CDR3 is 15 residues long. CDR3 DNA: TGTGCCAGCAGCTATCTCTCGACAGGGACGCGTGGCTACACCTTC. Translation: CASSYLSTGTRGYTF. Full variable domain (remainder filled in from reference TRBV5-4 and TRBJ1-2): ETGVTQSPTHLIKTRGQQVTLRCSSQSGHNTVSWYQQALGQGPQFIFQYYREEENGRGNFPPRFSGLQFPNYSSELNVNALELDDSALYLCASSYLSTGTRGYTFGSGTRLTVV.

V is TRBV4-1 and J is TRBJ1-5; TRBD1 aligns across 11 bases. V lost 1 base, J lost 1 base, and 3 bases stayed unmatched. The CDR3 is 17 amino acids. Germline V lookup: CDR1 MGHRA, CDR2 YSYEKL. In DNA form, the CDR3 reads TGCGCCAGCAGCCAAGTGGACAGGGGGCGCAGCAATCAGCCCCAGCATTTT. Translating gives CASSQVDRGRSNQPQHF.

The chain couples TRBV2 to TRBJ1-4; no definite D call. V lost 5 bases to trimming and J lost 5 bases, with 9 bases between them. Germline CDR1 is SNHLY and CDR2 is FYNNEI. The CDR3 runs to 13 residues. The CDR3 DNA is TGTGCCAGCAGTCAGGACTTCAATGAAAAACTGTTTTTT. Protein: CASSQDFNEKLFF.

J is TRBJ2-3 and V is TRBV19; possible D gene TRBD2, 5 bases. Trimming took 6 bases from V and 1 from J, leaving 11 bases between them. This CDR3 contains 14 residues. Germline V gives CDR1 LNHDA, CDR2 SQIVND (reference sequence). Here the CDR3 DNA reads TGTGCCAGTAGACCGGAGAGGGGCACAGATACGCAGTATTTT. Translating gives CASRPERGTDTQYF.

V usage is TRBV6-5 and J usage is TRBJ1-1; D call uncertain. V was clipped by 7 bases and J by 1 base, with 13 bases between them. CDR3 size: 14 residues. Germline assignment: CDR1 MNHEY and CDR2 SVGAGI. The CDR3 DNA reads as TGTGCCAGCATTTCCCCCTACCCGAACACTGAAGCTTTCTTT. The encoded protein is CASISPYPNTEAFF.

The chain is built from TRBV11-2 and TRBJ2-7; 11 bases agree with TRBD2. Germline V CDR1 and CDR2: SGHAT, FQNNGV. V lost 0 bases to trimming and J lost 4 bases; unmatched junction nucleotides: 8. CDR3 length equals 17 residues. The CDR3 DNA follows: TGTGCCAGCAGCTTAGATCTTAGGGCTAGCGGGGGGTACGAGCAGTACTTC. It translates to CASSLDLRASGGYEQYF.

Only a few counts were recorded for this clone. This chain uses TRBV12-1 with TRBJ1-1. TRBV12-1 is annotated as a pseudogene. The CDR3 is 12 amino acids. The CDR3 region has the DNA TGTGCCAGCAGCTTCCGGAACACTGAAGCTTTCTTT. Translation: CASSFRNTEAFF.

This chain joins TRBV6-6 and TRBJ1-2; a possible D gene is TRBD1 (6 bases). The CDR3 is 14 amino acids. In germline, CDR1 is MNHNY, CDR2 SVGAGI (reference sequence). The germline V and J ends were trimmed by 0 bases and 4 bases, with 9 bases remaining between them. The CDR3 here is CASSYSQGTYGYTF. CDR3 DNA: TGTGCCAGCAGTTACTCACAGGGAACCTATGGCTACACCTTC.

This clone occurred a few times. The rearrangement links TRBV6-6 to TRBJ1-2, with D unclear. Germline-derived CDR1 and CDR2 are MNHNY and SVGAGI (reference sequence). The CDR3 loop spans 15 amino acids. The V and J ends lost 0 bases and 0 bases respectively, with 8 bases between them. The CDR3 DNA follows: TGTGCCAGCAGTTACTCATCTGGGGCTAACTATGGCTACACCTTC. Amino acids: CASSYSSGANYGYTF.

V and J are TRBV7-8 and TRBJ2-7, with 9 bases fitting TRBD1. The germline V gene has CDR1 SGHVS and CDR2 FQNEAQ. With V trimmed by 7 bases and J by 1 base, 5 bases remained unmatched. The CDR3 consists of 14 residues. This chain's CDR3 is CASKRDRVSYEQYF. The CDR3 DNA follows: TGTGCCAGCAAAAGGGACAGGGTTTCCTACGAGCAGTACTTC.

The V and J genes are TRBV6-4 and TRBJ2-3; 14 positions match TRBD2. V was pared by 0 bases and J by 4 bases, with 0 bases of the junction left unmatched. CDR1 is MRHNA, CDR2 SNTAGT, per germline. The CDR3 totals 16 residues. Written as DNA, the CDR3 is TGTGCCAGCAGTGACTCGACTAGCGGGGGGGCAGATACGCAGTATTTT. Translating it yields CASSDSTSGGADTQYF.

The CDR3 loop is CASSLVSEQYF. CDR3 coding DNA: TGTGCCAGCAGCTTAGTGAGCGAGCAGTACTTC. V and J are TRBV7-9 and TRBJ2-7; D gene unclear. Deletions cut 1 base from V and 6 bases from J, with 4 bases between. This CDR3 contains 11 residues. Germline V gene lookup returns CDR1 SEHNR and CDR2 FQNEAQ (reference sequence).

The chain is built from TRBV9 and TRBJ2-3, with D tentatively TRBD1 (5 bases). The V gene's germline CDR1 is SGDLS and CDR2 YYNGEE. V dropped 2 bases and J dropped 7 bases, with 8 bases sitting between them. The CDR3 contains 12 residues. The CDR3 nucleotides are TGTGCCAGCAGCGTGAACAGGAATACGCAGTATTTT. It specifies CASSVNRNTQYF.

CDR3 loop: CASSFPSGANVLTF. The DNA for the CDR3 is TGTGCCAGCAGCTTCCCCTCTGGGGCCAACGTCCTGACTTTC. The genes are TRBV5-4 and TRBJ2-6, with D unclear. This CDR3 spans 14 amino acids. Germline loops: CDR1 SGHNT, CDR2 YYREEE (reference sequence). Trimming pared 2 bases from V and 0 bases from J, leaving 3 bases between.

This chain joins TRBV6-5 and TRBJ1-1; D perhaps matches TRBD1 (5 bases). The CDR3 is 15 amino acids. In germline, CDR1 is MNHEY, CDR2 SVGAGI. Trimming took off 4 bases at V and 1 base at J, with 13 bases between the two ends. CDR3 amino acids: CASSFSPGRNTEAFF. The CDR3 region has the DNA TGTGCCAGCAGTTTCTCCCCGGGGCGGAACACTGAAGCTTTCTTT.

The chain recombines TRBV5-1 with TRBJ2-6; D may be TRBD1 (6 bases). V was cut by 5 bases and J by 3 bases, with 12 bases left in between. This CDR3 has 15 residues. The germline gives CDR1 SGHRS, CDR2 YFSETQ. The CDR3 reads CASSSGAGGANVLTF. CDR3 DNA: TGCGCCAGCAGTTCAGGGGCGGGTGGGGCCAACGTCCTGACTTTC.

In regard to this clone: Other DNA sequences in this sample translate to the same CDR3. This chain links TRBV9 with TRBJ1-3; D remains ambiguous. The V gene's germline CDR1 is SGDLS and CDR2 YYNGEE. The CDR3 runs 14 residues. V was pared by 0 bases and J by 0 bases, with 4 bases between. The CDR3 region has the DNA TGTGCCAGCAGCGTAGTTAGCTCTGGAAACACCATATATTTT. This sequence encodes CASSVVSSGNTIYF.

The CDR3 DNA reads as TGCGCCAGCAGCAAGACAGGGGGAAAGGATACGCAGTATTTT. This sequence encodes CASSKTGGKDTQYF. The V gene is TRBV5-1, the J gene TRBJ2-3; 9 bases fit TRBD1. Germline CDR1 reads SGHRS; CDR2 reads YFSETQ. Unmatched junction bases numbered 6, after V lost 4 bases and J lost 6 bases. The CDR3 contains 14 residues.

The chain is built from TRBV12-5 and TRBJ1-5, with 10 bases lining up with TRBD1. V lost 4 bases to trimming and J lost 2 bases; unmatched junction nucleotides: 17. The CDR3 has 20 amino acids. Germline CDR1 reads LGHNT; CDR2 reads FRNRAP. CDR3 coding DNA: TGTGCTAGTGGTTCGATCCCATCCCTCGGACAGGGGGTGGGCAATCAGCCCCAGCATTTT. As protein: CASGSIPSLGQGVGNQPQHF.

V gene TRBV27 combines with J gene TRBJ2-3; D gene unclear. V shed 5 bases and J shed 6 bases, with 15 bases lying between them. Germline CDR1 is MNHEY and CDR2 is SMNVEV (reference sequence). The CDR3 runs to 14 residues. CDR3 region: CASSPRPLSDTQYF. As DNA, the CDR3 is TGTGCCAGCAGTCCCCGCCCTCTCTCCGATACGCAGTATTTT.

The chain combines TRBV5-1 with TRBJ2-7; 7 bases line up with TRBD2. V gave up 5 bases and J gave up 3 bases; unmatched junction bases: 8. Germline V gives CDR1 SGHRS, CDR2 YFSETQ. This CDR3 region has 14 residues. Here the CDR3 DNA reads TGCGCCAGCAGTTTTAGCGGGCCCCTCTACGAGCAGTACTTC. It translates to CASSFSGPLYEQYF. The full variable domain, its missing parts supplied by reference TRBV5-1 and TRBJ2-7, is KAGVTQTPRYLIKTRGQQVTLSCSPISGHRSVSWYQQTPGQGLQFLFEYFSETQRNKGNFPGRFSGRQFSNSRSEMNVSTLELGDSALYLCASSFSGPLYEQYFGPGTRLTVT.

The rearrangement links TRBV6-5 to TRBJ1-2; D remains ambiguous. In germline, CDR1 is MNHEY, CDR2 SVGAGI. There are 14 residues in the CDR3. V was clipped by 7 bases and J by 5 bases, with 17 bases between them. CDR3 bases: TGTGCCAGCACCGGAAATGTAGGGCCGTATGGCTACACCTTC. Amino acids: CASTGNVGPYGYTF.

The V and J genes are TRBV5-5 and TRBJ1-1; D may be TRBD1 (5 bases). V shed 0 bases and J shed 4 bases, with 13 bases lying between them. From germline, CDR1 is SGHKS and CDR2 YYEKEE (reference sequence). The CDR3 consists of 15 residues. CDR3 in amino acids: CASSLEWVTGTEAFF. CDR3 nucleotide sequence: TGTGCCAGCAGCTTGGAATGGGTTACAGGCACTGAAGCTTTCTTT.

The chain combines TRBV19 with TRBJ2-2; either TRBD1 or TRBD2 may supply D (5 bases each). Between the trimmed V and J ends, which lost 5 bases and 1 base, there was a span of 11 bases. The length of the CDR3 is 15 residues. CDR1 LNHDA and CDR2 SQIVND come from the germline V gene (reference sequence). CDR3 DNA: TGTGCCAGTAGTCCTGGGACCAAGAACACCGGGGAGCTGTTTTTT. It encodes CASSPGTKNTGELFF.

The chain is built from TRBV19 and TRBJ2-2; perhaps TRBD1 as D (5 bases). The germline V and J ends were trimmed by 7 bases and 7 bases, with 13 bases remaining between them. CDR3 length equals 13 residues. Germline-derived CDR1 and CDR2 are LNHDA and SQIVND (reference sequence). The CDR3 DNA reads TGTGCCAGTATTAGGCAGGGTAACGGGGAGCTGTTTTTT. Translation: CASIRQGNGELFF. The complete variable domain, with remaining parts taken from reference TRBV19 and TRBJ2-2, reads DGGITQSPKYLFRKEGQNVTLSCEQNLNHDAMYWYRQDPGQGLRLIYYSQIVNDFQKGDIAEGYSVSREKKESFPLTVTSAQKNPTAFYLCASIRQGNGELFFGEGSRLTVL.

The chain links TRBV11-2 to TRBJ1-5; 9 nucleotides align to TRBD1. V shed 1 base and J 6 bases; nucleotides not matched to a gene: 4. This CDR3 is 15 amino acids long. CDR1 is SGHAT, CDR2 FQNNGV, per germline. The CDR3 sequence is CASSLGDRERQPQHF. The CDR3 coding sequence is TGTGCCAGCAGCTTAGGGGACAGGGAACGTCAGCCCCAGCATTTT. Together with reference TRBV11-2 and TRBJ1-5, the CDR3 gives the full variable domain: EAGVAQSPRYKIIEKRQSVAFWCNPISGHATLYWYQQILGQGPKLLIQFQNNGVVDDSQLPKDRFSAERLKGVDSTLKIQPAKLEDSAVYLCASSLGDRERQPQHFGDGTRLSIL.

The rearrangement uses TRBV27 and TRBJ1-1; TRBD1 might be the D (6 bases). V was trimmed by 1 base and J by 1 base, leaving 16 bases between them. Per germline, CDR1 MNHEY and CDR2 SMNVEV (reference sequence). This CDR3 has 17 residues. CDR3 nucleotide sequence: TGTGCCAGCAGTTTATTCGGGACAAGGAACACGAACACTGAAGCTTTCTTT. Its translation: CASSLFGTRNTNTEAFF.

The chain has TRBV4-3 and TRBJ2-3, with TRBD2 matching over 9 bases. V lost 0 bases and J lost 4; bases outside the gene matches: 5. Germline V gene lookup returns CDR1 LGHNA and CDR2 YSLEER. The CDR3 is made up of 16 amino acids. The CDR3 region is CASSQDQRGASDTQYF. The CDR3 DNA reads TGCGCCAGCAGCCAAGACCAGCGGGGGGCCTCAGATACGCAGTATTTT.